Below, 6 T cell receptor beta chains from the same sample are listed, as sequenced in a study of blood T cells in healthy people across ages. Next came a second PCR, run for roughly 6 to 11 cycles, which used a sample-barcoded 5' primer along with a J-beta primer mix. TCRdb re-called the 5' RACE reads with MiXCR, one entry per CDR3 protein. Here the sample spans roughly 700,000 distinct CDR3 sequences, 49% being singletons. Sequenced material: blood. The receptors originated from a woman aged 55-69 years in good health.

The chain carries TRBV6-2 or TRBV6-3 and TRBJ2-5, with TRBD2 identical over 7 bases. The DNA end is a closer match to TRBJ2-7, so the J assignment may be wrong. CDR1 is MNHEY and CDR2 is SVGEGT in the germline V gene. This CDR3 comprises 15 residues. Here the CDR3 reads CASSRIEGREYEQYF. For the CDR3, the DNA is TGTGCCAGCAGCCGCATCGAGGGGCGGGAGTACGAGCAGTACTTC.

Here the CDR3 DNA reads TGTGCCAGCAGCATACGGACAGACCCCTACGAGCAGTACTTC. This encodes CASSIRTDPYEQYF. The V call is TRBV7-2, the J call TRBJ2-7, with a weak D call TRBD1 (6 bases). This CDR3 has 14 amino acids. Trimming removed 5 bases from V and 2 bases from J, with 13 bases in between. Germline CDR1 reads SGHTA; CDR2 reads FQGNSA.

This clonotype was seen a handful of times. V and J are TRBV28 and TRBJ1-2; D unresolved. Germline V CDR1 and CDR2: MDHEN, SYDVKM. CDR3 size: 12 residues. The V and J ends lost 8 bases and 2 bases respectively, with 9 bases between them. CDR3 sequence reads: CASQSGNYGYTF. For the CDR3, the DNA is TGTGCCAGCCAATCTGGGAACTATGGCTACACCTTC.

Worth noting for this clonotype: A much larger clonotype is one base distant, so this may be a read error. The chain joins TRBV19 to TRBJ2-1; tentatively, D is TRBD1 (5 bases). This CDR3 has 14 residues. Germline CDR1 reads LNHDA; CDR2 reads SQIVND (reference sequence). The CDR3 coding sequence is TGTGCCAGTAGTATACTGCAGGGCCACAATGAGCGGTTCTTC. It encodes CASSILQGHNERFF.

This clonotype was detected many times. This chain connects TRBV7-2 to TRBJ1-3, with 8 bases fitting TRBD1. V lost 5 bases and J lost 2; bases outside the gene matches: 5. CDR3 length: 15 residues. Germline loops: CDR1 SGHTA, CDR2 FQGNSA. The CDR3 DNA is TGTGCCAGCAGCCCACCGACAGGGGCTGGAAACACCATATATTTT. Its translation: CASSPPTGAGNTIYF.

The chain couples TRBV7-2 to TRBJ1-2; D might be TRBD1 (5 bases). Germline V CDR1 and CDR2: SGHTA, FQGNSA. This CDR3 is 14 amino acids long. The V gene lost 5 bases and the J gene lost 9 bases, with 19 bases spanning the gap. The CDR3 DNA follows: TGTGCCAGCAGCCCCCTGCTGGGGGGGGGAAGCTACACCTTC. This sequence encodes CASSPLLGGGSYTF.